The TCR beta chain under discussion was sequenced for a study of glioma-infiltrating T cells after dendritic cell vaccination. Data came from immunoSEQ multiplex PCR; TCRdb stores just in-frame clones and leaves some out. This sample has 100,000 or so clones, with 90% found just once. The time point here: after dendritic cell vaccination, including at tumor progression/relapse. Trimming stripped 0 bases from V and 0 bases from J, with 14 bases between. Germline V CDR1 and CDR2: SGDLS, YYNGEE. The CDR3 spans 17 residues. This chain connects TRBV9 to TRBJ2-3; possible D gene TRBD2, 7 bases. The source was blood, collected after dendritic cell vaccination. The source is a human donor with glioblastoma. In DNA, the CDR3 is TGTGCCAGCAGCGTAGAGGGGGGGGGTCCTAGCACAGATACGCAGTATTTT. Residues: CASSVEGGGPSTDTQYF.